This T cell receptor (beta chain) was recovered during a study of CXCR3-negative and CXCR3-positive naive CD8 T cells. The study, taken as a whole, reports: From TRB CDR3 properties, TCR strength was inferred; surface CD5 did not differ between naive subsets.

Worth noting for this clonotype: No antigen is known for it.

Libraries of TRB cDNA were made by 5' RACE and carried UMIs. TCRdb processed the 5' RACE reads again and assigns one entry to each CDR3 protein, with no DNA. Its table records about 57,000 distinct CDR3 sequences. Sorting was done in triplicate for each CD8+ T cell subset (about 300,000 cells each). The CDR3 contains 14 residues. Looked up from germline, CDR1 is MNHEY and CDR2 is SVGEGT. The chain joins TRBV6-2 or TRBV6-3 to TRBJ2-1. The receptor's source is a human donor in good health. Some clones in this sample may be carry-over from other donors' samples. The sequenced sample consisted of memory CD8+ T cells from blood. The CDR3 protein is CASSKTVSNNEQFF.